This passage covers 11 T cell receptor beta chains from one sample sequenced in a study of cytomegalovirus exposure and HLA in healthy donors. The primer mix had 60 Vbeta and 13 Jbeta primers. TCRdb's table, derived via immunoSEQ multiplex PCR, lists solely in-frame clones and lacks some. The sample holds 150,000 to 200,000 clones, 75% seen once. The sample comprised PBMCs. The receptor set was obtained from a male donor in good health and CMV-seronegative.

The V gene is TRBV28, the J gene TRBJ2-1; 14 bases fit TRBD2. The CDR3 totals 16 residues. CDR1 and CDR2 from the germline V gene are MDHEN and SYDVKM. The V segment lost 5 bases and the J segment 8 bases; nucleotides outside the gene matches: 8. CDR3 DNA: TGTGCCAGCAGTAGCGGACTAGCGGGAGGTGAGGATGAGCAGTTCTTC. Translation: CASSSGLAGGEDEQFF.

In its sample, this clone was seen a few times. The chain combines TRBV28 with TRBJ2-1; TRBD2 aligns across 12 bases. Germline V CDR1 and CDR2: MDHEN, SYDVKM. The trim removed 4 bases at V and 5 bases at J, leaving 3 bases unmatched. CDR3 size: 15 residues. CDR3 protein: CASSSGLAGNNEQFF. The CDR3 DNA reads as TGTGCCAGCAGTTCCGGACTAGCGGGAAACAATGAGCAGTTCTTC. The full variable domain, completed using reference TRBV28 and TRBJ2-1, is DVKVTQSSRYLVKRTGEKVFLECVQDMDHENMFWYRQDPGLGLRLIYFSYDVKMKEKGDIPEGYSVSREKKERFSLILESASTNQTSMYLCASSSGLAGNNEQFFGPGTRLTVL.

V is TRBV6-6 and J is TRBJ2-1; 11 bases fit TRBD2. With V trimmed by 2 bases and J by 9 bases, 9 bases remained unmatched. The CDR3 extends over 16 amino acids. Germline V gives CDR1 MNHNY, CDR2 SVGAGI (reference sequence). CDR3 sequence: CASSYGSLAGVPEQFF. Written as DNA, the CDR3 is TGTGCCAGCAGTTACGGGTCACTAGCGGGAGTCCCTGAGCAGTTCTTC.

This clone has a handful of counts. The chain links TRBV27 to TRBJ1-5; D call uncertain. CDR3 length: 12 amino acids. Trimming removed 5 bases from V and 4 bases from J, with 6 bases in between. Looked up from germline, CDR1 is MNHEY and CDR2 is SMNVEV (reference sequence). CDR3 region: CASSPQNQPQHF. The CDR3 DNA sequence: TGTGCCAGCAGTCCCCAAAATCAGCCCCAGCATTTT.

The rearrangement joins TRBV30 to TRBJ2-7, with D possibly matching TRBD2 (5 bases). V lost 5 bases, J lost 1 base, and 9 bases lay in between. Germline assignment: CDR1 GTSNPN and CDR2 SVGIG (reference sequence). The CDR3 length is 12 residues. The CDR3 DNA follows: TGTGCCTGGTCCCCGGGATCCTACGAGCAGTACTTC. The encoded protein is CAWSPGSYEQYF.

The chain employs TRBV23-1 and TRBJ1-4, with D uncertain. TRBV23-1 is designated an ORF whose function remains uncertain. Between the trimmed V and J ends, which lost 6 bases and 0 bases, there was a span of 5 bases. The CDR3 has 13 residues. This CDR3 is CASREATNEKLFF. As DNA, the CDR3 is TGCGCCAGCAGGGAGGCAACTAATGAAAAACTGTTTTTT.

The chain is built from TRBV7-2 and TRBJ1-5; D unresolved. Germline CDR1 SGHTA, CDR2 FQGNSA. The CDR3 sequence is 14 residues long. V lost 7 bases, J lost 2 bases, and 12 bases lay in between. CDR3 nucleotide sequence: TGTGCCAGCACCTTTGGAGATGGCAATCAGCCCCAGCATTTT. As protein: CASTFGDGNQPQHF.

A few counts support this clone. The V and J genes are TRBV27 and TRBJ1-2; no firm D call. V shed 7 bases and J shed 0 bases, with 15 bases lying between them. Germline CDR1 and CDR2: MNHEY and SMNVEV (reference sequence). The CDR3 is 15 amino acids. CDR3 loop: CASMSGGRPNYGYTF. The CDR3 DNA is TGTGCCAGCATGTCCGGTGGGCGACCTAACTATGGCTACACCTTC.

This sequence joins TRBV7-3 and TRBJ1-1; 9 positions match TRBD1. CDR1 is SGHTA, CDR2 FQGTGA, per germline. The length of the CDR3 is 13 residues. V trimming: 4 bases; J trimming: 6 bases; junction bases outside the gene matches: 3. The CDR3 DNA follows: TGTGCCAGCAGCTCGACAGGGGGTTCTGAAGCTTTCTTT. It is translated as CASSSTGGSEAFF.

The chain recombines TRBV28 with TRBJ2-1; TRBD2 is a possible D gene (6 bases). Per germline, CDR1 MDHEN and CDR2 SYDVKM. Trimming pared 4 bases from V and 0 bases from J, leaving 10 bases between. The CDR3 contains 15 residues. Here the CDR3 DNA reads TGTGCCAGCAGTTCCAAGCGGGTCTCCTACAATGAGCAGTTCTTC. Encoded protein: CASSSKRVSYNEQFF. The variable domain in full, with the rest retrieved from reference TRBV28 and TRBJ2-1, is DVKVTQSSRYLVKRTGEKVFLECVQDMDHENMFWYRQDPGLGLRLIYFSYDVKMKEKGDIPEGYSVSREKKERFSLILESASTNQTSMYLCASSSKRVSYNEQFFGPGTRLTVL.

This clone was counted once. The chain recombines TRBV10-3 with TRBJ2-7, with 7 bases identical to TRBD1. Trimming cost V 3 bases and J 2 bases; bases outside gene matches: 7. The germline CDR1 and CDR2 sequences are ENHRY and SYGVKD. This CDR3 has 15 amino acids. CDR3: CAISEDGTVAYEQYF. DNA for the CDR3: TGTGCCATCAGTGAAGACGGGACAGTAGCCTACGAGCAGTACTTC.